This TCR beta chain is drawn from a study of shared clonotypes between healthy human individuals. At the level of the study: For every donor, three CD4 naive, three CD4 memory, two CD8 naive and one CD8 memory plates were used.

Method: immunoSEQ multiplex PCR; TCRdb's copy keeps in-frame clones and lacks some. The sample lists roughly 2.5 million clones, over 85% occurring once. In germline, CDR1 is SSHAT, CDR2 FNYEAQ (reference sequence). This CDR3 comprises 16 residues. Study-level points and caveats: Represented diversity (both genetic and exposure-history) was limited by the small number of donors. Non-shared clonotypes had lower generation probabilities than those shared by all four donors. Across a handful of donors, naive CD4 shared 5% to 6%, naive CD8 3.5% to 4%, memory CD4 roughly 2.1%, memory CD8 around 0.42%.

Details on this clone: Its antigen is not identified. An end of the junction does not agree with germline; a read error may underlie this.

V usage is TRBV7-7 and J usage is TRBJ2-2; D might be TRBD1 (6 bases). Sequenced: naive CD4+ T cells sorted from blood. The sample's subset: CD45RA+ positively selected. The clonotype comes from a man between 18 and 35 years old in good health. The CDR3 sequence: CASSSFLQGTTGELFF. DNA of the CDR3: TGTGCTAGCAGCTCCTTTCTACAGGGAACAACCGGGGAGCTGTTTTTT. Complete variable domain (other parts from reference TRBV7-7 and TRBJ2-2): GAGVSQSPRYKVTKRGQDVTLRCDPISSHATLYWYQQALGQGPEFLTYFNYEAQPDKSGLPSDRFSAERPEGSISTLTIQRTEQRDSAMYRCASSSFLQGTTGELFFGEGSRLTVL.